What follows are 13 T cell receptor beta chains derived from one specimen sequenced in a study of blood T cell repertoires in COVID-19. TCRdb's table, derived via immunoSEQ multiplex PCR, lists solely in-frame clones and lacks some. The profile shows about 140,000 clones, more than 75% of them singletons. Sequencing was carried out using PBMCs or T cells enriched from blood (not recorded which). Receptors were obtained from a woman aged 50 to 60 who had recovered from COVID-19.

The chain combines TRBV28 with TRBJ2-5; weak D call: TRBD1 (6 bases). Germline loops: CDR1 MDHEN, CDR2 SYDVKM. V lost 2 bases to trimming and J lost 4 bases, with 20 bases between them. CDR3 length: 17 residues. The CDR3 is CASSLRGQGIGGETQYF. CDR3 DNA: TGTGCCAGCAGTTTAAGAGGGCAGGGGATTGGTGGAGAGACCCAGTACTTC.

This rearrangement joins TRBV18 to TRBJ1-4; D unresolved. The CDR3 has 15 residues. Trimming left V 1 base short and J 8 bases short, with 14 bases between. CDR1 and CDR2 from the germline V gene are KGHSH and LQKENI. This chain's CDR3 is CASSPLERGEEKLFF. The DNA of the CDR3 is TGTGCCAGCTCACCACTCGAACGGGGAGAGGAAAAACTGTTTTTT.

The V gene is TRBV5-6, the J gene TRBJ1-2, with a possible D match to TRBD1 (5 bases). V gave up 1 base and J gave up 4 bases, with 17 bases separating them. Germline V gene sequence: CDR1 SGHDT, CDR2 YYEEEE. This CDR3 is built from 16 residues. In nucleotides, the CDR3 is TGTGCCAGCAGCTTGTCGGTTTGGGGCCAGGTCTATGGCTACACCTTC. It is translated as CASSLSVWGQVYGYTF.

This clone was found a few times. The CDR3 nucleotides are TGTGCCAGCAGCCGTAACCTCGGGGGTCAGGGCTACACCTTC. This codes for CASSRNLGGQGYTF. This chain links TRBV6-5 with TRBJ1-2; TRBD1 might be the D (5 bases). Germline V lookup: CDR1 MNHEY, CDR2 SVGAGI. The CDR3 contains 14 residues. Trimming removed 6 bases at V and 8 bases at J, with 19 bases between.

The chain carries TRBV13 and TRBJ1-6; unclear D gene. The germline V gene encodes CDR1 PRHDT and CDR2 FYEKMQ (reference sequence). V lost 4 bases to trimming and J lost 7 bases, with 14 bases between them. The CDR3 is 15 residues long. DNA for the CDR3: TGTGCCAGCAGCTCCAAGAGATTTTTAAATTCACCCCTCCACTTT. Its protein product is CASSSKRFLNSPLHF.

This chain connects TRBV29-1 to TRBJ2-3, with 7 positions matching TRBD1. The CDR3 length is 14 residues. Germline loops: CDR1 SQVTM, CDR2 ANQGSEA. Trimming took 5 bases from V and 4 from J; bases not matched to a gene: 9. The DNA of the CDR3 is TGCAGCGTTTACGAGGGGGCGCGCCCAGATACGCAGTATTTT. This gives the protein CSVYEGARPDTQYF.

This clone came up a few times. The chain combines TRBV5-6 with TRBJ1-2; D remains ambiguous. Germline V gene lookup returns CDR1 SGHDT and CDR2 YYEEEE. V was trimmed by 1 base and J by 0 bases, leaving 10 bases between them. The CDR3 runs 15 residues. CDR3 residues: CASSLPLPANYGYTF. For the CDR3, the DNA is TGTGCCAGCAGCTTGCCGCTTCCAGCTAACTATGGCTACACCTTC.

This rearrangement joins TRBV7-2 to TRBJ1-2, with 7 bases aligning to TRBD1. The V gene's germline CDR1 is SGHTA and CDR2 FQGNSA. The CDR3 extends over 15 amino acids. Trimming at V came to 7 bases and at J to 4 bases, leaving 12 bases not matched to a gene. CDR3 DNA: TGTGCCAGCAACCGACAGGGAGAGAGCAGCTATGGCTACACCTTC. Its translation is CASNRQGESSYGYTF. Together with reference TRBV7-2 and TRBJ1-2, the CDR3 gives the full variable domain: GAGVSQSPSNKVTEKGKDVELRCDPISGHTALYWYRQSLGQGLEFLIYFQGNSAPDKSGLPSDRFSAERTGGSVSTLTIQRTQQEDSAVYLCASNRQGESSYGYTFGSGTRLTVV.

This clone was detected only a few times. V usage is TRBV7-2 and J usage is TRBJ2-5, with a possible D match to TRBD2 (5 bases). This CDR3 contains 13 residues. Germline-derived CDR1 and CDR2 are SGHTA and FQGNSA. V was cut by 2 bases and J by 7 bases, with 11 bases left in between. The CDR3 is CASSLRPEGTQYF. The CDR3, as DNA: TGTGCCAGCAGCTTACGCCCAGAGGGGACCCAGTACTTC.

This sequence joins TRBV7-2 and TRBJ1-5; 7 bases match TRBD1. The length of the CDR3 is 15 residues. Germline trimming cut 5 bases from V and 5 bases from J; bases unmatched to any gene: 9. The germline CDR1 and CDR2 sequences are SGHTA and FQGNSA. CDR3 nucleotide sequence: TGTGCCAGCAGCGCCGGGGACAGAGGGTATCAGCCCCAGCATTTT. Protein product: CASSAGDRGYQPQHF.

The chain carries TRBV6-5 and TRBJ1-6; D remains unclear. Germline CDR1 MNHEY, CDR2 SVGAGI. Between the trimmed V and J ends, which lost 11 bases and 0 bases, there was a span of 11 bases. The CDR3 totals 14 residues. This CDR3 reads CAFSGRSYNSPLHF. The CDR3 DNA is TGTGCCTTCAGCGGACGCTCCTATAATTCACCCCTCCACTTT.

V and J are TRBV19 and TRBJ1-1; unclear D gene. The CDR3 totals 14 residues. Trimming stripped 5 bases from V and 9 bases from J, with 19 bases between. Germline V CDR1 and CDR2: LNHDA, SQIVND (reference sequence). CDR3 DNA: TGTGCCAGTAGTCCTTACACGCCCGAATTGAAAGCTTTCTTT. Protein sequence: CASSPYTPELKAFF.

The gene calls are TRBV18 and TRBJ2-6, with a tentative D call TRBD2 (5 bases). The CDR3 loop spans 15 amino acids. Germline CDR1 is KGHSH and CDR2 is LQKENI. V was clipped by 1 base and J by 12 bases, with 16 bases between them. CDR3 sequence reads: CASSPREEGVSVLTF. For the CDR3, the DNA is TGTGCCAGCTCACCACGGGAAGAGGGCGTTAGCGTCCTGACTTTC.